The clone carrying this T cell receptor (beta chain) appeared many times. TCRdb reprocessed the 5' RACE reads via MiXCR and lists one record per CDR3 protein. The sample yields about 50,000 distinct CDR3 sequences, less than 4% seen once. Per germline, CDR1 SGHAT and CDR2 FQNNGV. V was clipped by 3 bases and J by 0 bases, with 0 bases between them. CDR3 size: 11 residues. The data belong to a study of neurological immune-mediated disorders. This TCR was sampled from a woman between 45 and 65 years old with multiple sclerosis. The genes are TRBV11-2 and TRBJ2-7; D uncertain. The sample comprised PBMCs. The CDR3 nucleotides are TGTGCCAGCAGCTTCTCCTACGAGCAGTACTTC. This translates into CASSFSYEQYF.